Sequencing of this T cell receptor (beta chain) was carried out in a study of TIL therapy for anti-PD-1-resistant metastatic lung cancer. Study overall: Tumors carried a median approximately 1.6 non-synonymous mutations per megabase.

Sample time point: pre-treatment sample, taken before nivolumab and TIL therapy. As to this clone: Its antigen is currently unknown.

General study findings and limits: Infused TIL clonotypes partially replaced the baseline blood repertoire, then decayed over months.

Sequencing used immunoSEQ v3. Profiled with immunoSEQ multiplex PCR; TCRdb holds only in-frame clones, not every one. The sample has tens of thousands of clones, about 69% seen once; the top ten hold approximately 7%. CDR1 SGHRS and CDR2 YFSETQ come from the germline V gene. This CDR3 spans 15 amino acids. With 4 bases removed from V and 3 bases from J, the gap between germline ends came to 13 bases. V is TRBV5-1 and J is TRBJ1-4; TRBD1 might be the D (5 bases). The specimen comprised blood, sampled at baseline. The receptor was isolated from a person aged 25 to 80 with non-small cell lung cancer. CDR3: CASSLGPTANEKLFF. CDR3 DNA: TGCGCCAGCAGCCTGGGACCGACGGCTAATGAAAAACTGTTTTTT.